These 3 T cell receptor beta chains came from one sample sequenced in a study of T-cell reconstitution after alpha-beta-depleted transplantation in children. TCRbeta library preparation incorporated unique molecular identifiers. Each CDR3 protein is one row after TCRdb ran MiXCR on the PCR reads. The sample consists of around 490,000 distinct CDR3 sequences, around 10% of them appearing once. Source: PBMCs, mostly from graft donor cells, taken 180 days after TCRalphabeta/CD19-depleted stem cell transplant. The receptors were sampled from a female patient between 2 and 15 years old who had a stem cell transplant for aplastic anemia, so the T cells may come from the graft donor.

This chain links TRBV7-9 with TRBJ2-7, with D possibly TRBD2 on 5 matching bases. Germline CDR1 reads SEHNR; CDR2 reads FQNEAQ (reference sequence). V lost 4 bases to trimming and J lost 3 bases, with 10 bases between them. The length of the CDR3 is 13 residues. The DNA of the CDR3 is TGTGCCAGCAGCTATCCGGGATACTACGAGCAGTACTTC. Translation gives CASSYPGYYEQYF.

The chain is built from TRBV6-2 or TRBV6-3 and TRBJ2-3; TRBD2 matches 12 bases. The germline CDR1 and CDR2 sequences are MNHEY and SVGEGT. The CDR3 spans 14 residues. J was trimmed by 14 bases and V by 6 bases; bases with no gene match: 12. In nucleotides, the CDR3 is TGTGCCAGCAGCCGACTAGCGGGAGCGATGAAGGTGTATTTT. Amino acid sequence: CASSRLAGAMKVYF.

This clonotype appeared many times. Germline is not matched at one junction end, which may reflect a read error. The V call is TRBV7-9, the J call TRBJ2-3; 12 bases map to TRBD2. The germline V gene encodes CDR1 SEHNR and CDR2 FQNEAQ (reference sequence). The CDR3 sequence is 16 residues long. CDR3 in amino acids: CASSPGTSGSTDTQYF. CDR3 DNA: TGCGCCAGCAGCCCCGGGACTAGCGGGAGCACAGATACGCAGTATTTT.